The clone carrying this TCR beta chain was counted between two and nine times. Its antigen remains unknown. Using CD45RO/CCR7/CD25/CD127/CD95/CD27, CD4+ naive, central memory, regulatory and stem cell-like memory cells were sorted. Purity exceeded 95% in all sorted populations. The data stem from a study of beta chain features in type 1 diabetes. General study points: PCR might favor shorter templates, but any such skew would affect patients and controls equally. In every one of the four CD4+ subsets, TCRB CDR3s were moderately but significantly shorter in Type 1 diabetes patients. The naive, central memory and Treg TCRB repertoires looked more alike in patients than they did in healthy donors.

Every bit of the isolated RNA underwent reverse transcription, so sequencing read expressed TCRB transcripts. TCRdb keeps only in-frame clones here, not all; method: immunoSEQ multiplex PCR. The sample holds a few hundred thousand clones, about a sixth seen once. The clonotype comes from a man aged 25-45 years with type 1 diabetes. Sequencing was performed on naive CD4+ T cells from blood.

The CDR3 DNA sequence: TGTGCCAGCAGCTCTTCGACAGGGCCCCATCAGCCCCAGCATTTT. Residues: CASSSSTGPHQPQHF. This chain links TRBV7-2 with TRBJ1-5, with 7 nucleotides matching TRBD1. The CDR3 is 15 residues long. The trim removed 4 bases at V and 5 bases at J, leaving 8 bases unmatched. Germline-derived CDR1 and CDR2 are SGHTA and FQGNSA.